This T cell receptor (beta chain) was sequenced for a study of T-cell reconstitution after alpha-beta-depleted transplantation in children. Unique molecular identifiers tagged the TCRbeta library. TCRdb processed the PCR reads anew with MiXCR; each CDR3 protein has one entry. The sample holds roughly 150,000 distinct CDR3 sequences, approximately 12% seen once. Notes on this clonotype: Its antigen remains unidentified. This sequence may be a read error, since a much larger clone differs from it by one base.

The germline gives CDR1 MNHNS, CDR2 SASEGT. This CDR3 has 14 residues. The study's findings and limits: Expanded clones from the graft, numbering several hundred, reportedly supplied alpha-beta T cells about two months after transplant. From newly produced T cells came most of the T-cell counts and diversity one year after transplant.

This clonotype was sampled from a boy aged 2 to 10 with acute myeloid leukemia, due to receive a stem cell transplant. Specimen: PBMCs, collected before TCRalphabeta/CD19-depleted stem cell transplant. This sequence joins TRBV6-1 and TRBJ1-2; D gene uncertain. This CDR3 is CASSSQTADYGDTF. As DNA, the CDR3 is TGTGCCAGCAGCTCCCAGACGGCTGACTATGGCGACACCTTC.